The sequence of this TCR beta chain was determined in a study of blood T cell repertoires in COVID-19. The CDR3 is 17 amino acids. The V and J ends lost 3 bases and 1 base, in that order; junction bases with no gene match: 4. Germline V lookup: CDR1 KGHSH, CDR2 LQKENI. In the study's own analysis: Reference gene primers were amplified, and this amplification served to estimate nucleated cell counts. Assay used: immunoSEQ multiplex PCR; TCRdb lists only in-frame clones, some missing. The V and J calls and the clone size are those of that table, but D and trimming were determined from the DNA. The data contain 110,000 or so clones, roughly nine tenths of them singletons.

The specimen was peripheral blood. This sequence joins TRBV18 and TRBJ2-3, with TRBD2 matching 13 bases. This sequence was found in a human donor in a cohort sampled during active COVID-19. Here the CDR3 reads CASSPFGTSGGTDTQYF. The CDR3 bases are TGTGCCAGCTCACCCTTCGGGACTAGCGGGGGCACAGATACGCAGTATTTT.